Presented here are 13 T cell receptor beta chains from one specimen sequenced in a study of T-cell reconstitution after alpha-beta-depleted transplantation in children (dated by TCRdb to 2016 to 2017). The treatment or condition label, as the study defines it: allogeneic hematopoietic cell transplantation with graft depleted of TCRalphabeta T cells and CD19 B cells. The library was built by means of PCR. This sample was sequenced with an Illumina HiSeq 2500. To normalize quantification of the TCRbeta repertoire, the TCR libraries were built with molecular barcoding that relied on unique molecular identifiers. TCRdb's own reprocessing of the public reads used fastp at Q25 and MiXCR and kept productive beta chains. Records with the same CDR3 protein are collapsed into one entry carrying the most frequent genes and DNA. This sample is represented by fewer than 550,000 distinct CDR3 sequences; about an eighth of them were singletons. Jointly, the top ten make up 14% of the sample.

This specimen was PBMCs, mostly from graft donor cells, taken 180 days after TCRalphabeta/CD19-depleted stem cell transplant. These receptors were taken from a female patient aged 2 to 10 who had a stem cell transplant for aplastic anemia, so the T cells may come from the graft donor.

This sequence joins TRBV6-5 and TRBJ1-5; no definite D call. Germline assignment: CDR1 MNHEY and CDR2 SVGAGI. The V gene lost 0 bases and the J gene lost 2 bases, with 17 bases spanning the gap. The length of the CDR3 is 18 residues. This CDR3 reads CASSYSPDSAGGNQPQHF. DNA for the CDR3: TGTGCCAGCAGTTACTCCCCGGACTCCGCGGGTGGCAATCAGCCCCAGCATTTT.

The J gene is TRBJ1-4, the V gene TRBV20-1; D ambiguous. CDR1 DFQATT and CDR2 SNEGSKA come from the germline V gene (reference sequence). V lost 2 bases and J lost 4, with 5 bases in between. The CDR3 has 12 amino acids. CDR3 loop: CSARTVNEKLFF. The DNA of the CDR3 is TGCAGTGCTAGAACAGTTAATGAAAAACTGTTTTTT.

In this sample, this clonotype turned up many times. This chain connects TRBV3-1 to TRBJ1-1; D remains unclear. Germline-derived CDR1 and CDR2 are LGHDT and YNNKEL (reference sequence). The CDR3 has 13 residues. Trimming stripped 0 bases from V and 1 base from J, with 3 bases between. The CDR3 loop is CASSQEKNTEAFF. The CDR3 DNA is TGTGCCAGCAGCCAAGAGAAGAACACTGAAGCTTTCTTT.

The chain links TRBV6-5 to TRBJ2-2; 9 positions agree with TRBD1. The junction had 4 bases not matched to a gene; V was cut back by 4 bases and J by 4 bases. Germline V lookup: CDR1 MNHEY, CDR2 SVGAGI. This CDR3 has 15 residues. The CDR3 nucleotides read TGTGCCAGCAGTTCCGGGACAGGGCTCACCGGGGAGCTGTTTTTT. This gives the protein CASSSGTGLTGELFF.

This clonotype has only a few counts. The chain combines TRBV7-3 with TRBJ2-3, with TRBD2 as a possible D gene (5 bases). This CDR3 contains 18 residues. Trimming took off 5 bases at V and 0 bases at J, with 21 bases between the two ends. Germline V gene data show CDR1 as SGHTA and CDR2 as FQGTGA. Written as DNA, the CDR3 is TGTGCCAGCAGCCCGAGGACGGACGGACTTCCTAGCACAGATACGCAGTATTTT. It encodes CASSPRTDGLPSTDTQYF.

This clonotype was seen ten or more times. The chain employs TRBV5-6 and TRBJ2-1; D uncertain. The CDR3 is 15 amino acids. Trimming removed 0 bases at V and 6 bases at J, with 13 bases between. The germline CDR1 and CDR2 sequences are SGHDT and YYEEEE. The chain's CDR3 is CASSLAMESSNEQFF. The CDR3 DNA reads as TGTGCCAGCAGCTTGGCCATGGAGAGCTCCAATGAGCAGTTCTTC. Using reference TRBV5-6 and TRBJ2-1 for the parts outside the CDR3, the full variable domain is DAGVTQSPTHLIKTRGQQVTLRCSPKSGHDTVSWYQQALGQGPQFIFQYYEEEERQRGNFPDRFSGHQFPNYSSELNVNALLLGDSALYLCASSLAMESSNEQFFGPGTRLTVL.

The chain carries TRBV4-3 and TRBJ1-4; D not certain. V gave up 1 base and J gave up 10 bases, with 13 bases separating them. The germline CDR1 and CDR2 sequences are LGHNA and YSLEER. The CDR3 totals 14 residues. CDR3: CASSQAPAAGKLFF. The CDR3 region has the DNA TGCGCCAGCAGCCAAGCTCCGGCAGCAGGAAAACTGTTTTTT.

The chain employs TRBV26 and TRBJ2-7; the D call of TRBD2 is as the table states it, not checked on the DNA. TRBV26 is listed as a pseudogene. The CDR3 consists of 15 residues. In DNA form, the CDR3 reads TGTGCCAGCAGTTCATCCGGGACGGCGAACTACGAGCAGTACTTC. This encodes CASSSSGTANYEQYF.

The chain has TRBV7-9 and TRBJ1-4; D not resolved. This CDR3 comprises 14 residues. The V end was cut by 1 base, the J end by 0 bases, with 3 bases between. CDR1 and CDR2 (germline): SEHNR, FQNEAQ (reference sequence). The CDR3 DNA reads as TGTGCCAGCAGCTTAGTACCAACTAATGAAAAACTGTTTTTT. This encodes CASSLVPTNEKLFF.

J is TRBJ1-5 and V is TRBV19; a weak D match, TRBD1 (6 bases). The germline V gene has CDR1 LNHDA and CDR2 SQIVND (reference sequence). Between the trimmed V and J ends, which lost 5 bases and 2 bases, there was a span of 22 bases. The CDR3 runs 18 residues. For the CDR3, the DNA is TGTGCCAGTAGTTACGACACGGCAGGGGCTTCGGGCAATCAGCCCCAGCATTTT. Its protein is CASSYDTAGASGNQPQHF.

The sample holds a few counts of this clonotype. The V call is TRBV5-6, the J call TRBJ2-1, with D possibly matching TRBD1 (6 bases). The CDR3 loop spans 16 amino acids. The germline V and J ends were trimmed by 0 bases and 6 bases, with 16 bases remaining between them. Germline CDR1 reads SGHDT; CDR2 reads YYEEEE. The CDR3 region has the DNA TGTGCCAGCAGCTTGGTACTAGGGACAAGGGCCAATGAGCAGTTCTTC. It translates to CASSLVLGTRANEQFF.

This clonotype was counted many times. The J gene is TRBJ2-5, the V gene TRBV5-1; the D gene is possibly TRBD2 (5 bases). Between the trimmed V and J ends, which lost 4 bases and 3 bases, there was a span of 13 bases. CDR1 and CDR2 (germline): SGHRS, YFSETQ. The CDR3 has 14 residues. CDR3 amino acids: CASSPGKMEETQYF. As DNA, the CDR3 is TGCGCCAGCAGCCCCGGGAAGATGGAAGAGACCCAGTACTTC.

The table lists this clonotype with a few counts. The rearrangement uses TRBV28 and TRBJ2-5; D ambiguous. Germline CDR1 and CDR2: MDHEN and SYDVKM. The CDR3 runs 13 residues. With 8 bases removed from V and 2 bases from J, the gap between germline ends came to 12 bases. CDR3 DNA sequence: TGTGCCAGCGCGGCCCTACAACAAGAGACCCAGTACTTC. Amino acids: CASAALQQETQYF.